This paragraph covers one T cell receptor (beta chain) sequence. The antigen is undetermined. This record comes from a study of T cell responses to AZD1222 COVID-19 vaccine. Profiled with immunoSEQ multiplex PCR; TCRdb holds only in-frame clones, not every one. The sample has approximately 70,000 clones; 75% to 90% are singletons. Study outcomes and limitations: Spike was spanned by vaccine-associated CD4 TCRs, which were dominant at 160-218 and 743-854. Among spike-specific TCRs, nearly half reportedly target unmutated variant regions. Increases in Spike-specific TCR breadth and depth were seen after two AZD1222 doses. Clonal diversity was possibly underestimated, and the donors were mostly white British, with more females.

The V end lost 0 bases, the J end lost 5 bases, and 10 bases lay between the germline ends. Per the germline V gene, CDR1 is LGHNA and CDR2 is YSLEER. This CDR3 contains 14 residues. V is TRBV4-3 and J is TRBJ1-1, with D possibly matching TRBD1 (6 bases). This clonotype was obtained from an adult in good health. The material was peripheral blood, obtained on day 0 of AZD1222 vaccination. CDR3 sequence reads: CASSQEKTGTEAFF. The CDR3 coding sequence is TGCGCCAGCAGCCAAGAGAAGACAGGAACTGAAGCTTTCTTT.